A single sample is the source of the 5 T cell receptor beta chains below, sequenced in a study of blood T cell repertoires in COVID-19. Profiled with immunoSEQ multiplex PCR; TCRdb holds only in-frame clones, not every one. Seen here are roughly 700,000 clones, about 90% observed once, and the top ten hold approximately 0.3%. Specimen: peripheral blood. Receptor source: a woman under 30 with acute or convalescent COVID-19.

This clone was seen just once. This chain uses TRBV7-8 with TRBJ1-2, with 8 bases lining up with TRBD1. The CDR3 contains 15 residues. Germline-derived CDR1 and CDR2 are SGHVS and FQNEAQ. Losses at the gene ends were 2 bases for V and 11 bases for J; bases not matched to a gene: 13. CDR3 region: CASSLYGQGDLRYTF. Here the CDR3 DNA reads TGTGCCAGCAGCTTATATGGACAGGGAGATTTGAGATACACCTTC.

The chain carries TRBV12-3 or TRBV12-4 and TRBJ1-1; D gene unclear. The ends were cut back, 3 bases at V and 7 bases at J, with 6 bases in the middle. The CDR3 spans 11 residues. The CDR3 protein is CASSFGYEAFF. In nucleotides, the CDR3 is TGTGCCAGCAGTTTCGGGTATGAAGCTTTCTTT.

V and J are TRBV18 and TRBJ1-4; D ambiguous. The CDR3 sequence is 16 residues long. V was trimmed by 6 bases and J by 0 bases, leaving 14 bases between them. Germline V lookup: CDR1 KGHSH, CDR2 LQKENI. CDR3 sequence: CASSPFQTTTNEKLFF. The CDR3 DNA is TGTGCCAGCTCGCCGTTCCAGACTACAACTAATGAAAAACTGTTTTTT.

The genes are TRBV12-5 and TRBJ1-5; TRBD1 might be the D (6 bases). Trimming took 6 bases from V and 6 from J, leaving 15 bases between them. In germline, CDR1 is LGHNT, CDR2 FRNRAP. This CDR3 is built from 14 residues. CDR3 in amino acids: CASGWGGAGQPQHF. The CDR3, as DNA: TGTGCTAGTGGATGGGGGGGCGCGGGTCAGCCCCAGCATTTT. The full variable domain, its missing parts supplied by reference TRBV12-5 and TRBJ1-5, is DARVTQTPRHKVTEMGQEVTMRCQPILGHNTVFWYRQTMMQGLELLAYFRNRAPLDDSGMPKDRFSAEMPDATLATLKIQPSEPRDSAVYFCASGWGGAGQPQHFGDGTRLSIL.

The chain carries TRBV5-6 and TRBJ2-7; tentatively, D is TRBD1 (6 bases). There are 14 residues in the CDR3. Germline CDR1 SGHDT, CDR2 YYEEEE. V lost 4 bases and J 2 bases, leaving 13 bases between the germline ends. This CDR3 is CASSAAGTTYEQYF. CDR3 bases: TGTGCCAGCAGCGCAGCCGGGACAACCTACGAGCAGTACTTC.